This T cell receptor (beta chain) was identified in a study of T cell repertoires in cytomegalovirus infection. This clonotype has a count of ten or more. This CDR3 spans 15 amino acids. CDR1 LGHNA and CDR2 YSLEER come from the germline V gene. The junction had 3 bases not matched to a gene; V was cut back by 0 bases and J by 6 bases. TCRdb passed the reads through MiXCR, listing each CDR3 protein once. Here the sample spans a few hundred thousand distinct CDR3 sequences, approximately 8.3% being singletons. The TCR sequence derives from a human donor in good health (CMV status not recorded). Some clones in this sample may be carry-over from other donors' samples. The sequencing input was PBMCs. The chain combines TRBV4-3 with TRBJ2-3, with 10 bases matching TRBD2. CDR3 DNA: TGCGCCAGCAGCCAAGAAGCTAGCGGGAGCGATACGCAGTATTTT. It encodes CASSQEASGSDTQYF.